Listed here are 14 T cell receptor beta chains from one sample, sequenced in a study of cytomegalovirus exposure and HLA in healthy donors. The PCR used 60 Vbeta and 13 Jbeta primers. Clones were sequenced by immunoSEQ multiplex PCR, and TCRdb holds only the in-frame ones, with some missing. The sample consists of 130,000 or so clones, around four fifths of them appearing once. Sample: PBMCs. All receptors derive from a woman between 40 and 55 years old in good health and CMV-seropositive.

The CDR3 DNA follows: TGTGCCAGCTCACCGGGACTGGAAGAGACCCAGTACTTC. Translated, it gives CASSPGLEETQYF. V gene TRBV18 combines with J gene TRBJ2-5; D possibly corresponds to TRBD2 (6 bases). Germline V gives CDR1 KGHSH, CDR2 LQKENI. V was cut by 3 bases and J by 3 bases, with 8 bases left in between. The CDR3 sequence is 13 residues long.

This clone was picked up a small number of times. V and J are TRBV7-2 and TRBJ2-1; 7 bases are shared with TRBD2. This CDR3 is built from 16 residues. CDR1 and CDR2 from the germline V gene are SGHTA and FQGNSA. With V trimmed by 5 bases and J by 3 bases, 10 bases remained unmatched. CDR3 sequence (DNA): TGTGCCAGCAGCCTGGGTTCTAGCGGAGTCTACAATGAGCAGTTCTTC. Its translation is CASSLGSSGVYNEQFF.

The chain uses TRBV19 and TRBJ1-2, with D perhaps matching TRBD1 (5 bases). V lost 3 bases and J 8 bases, leaving 16 bases between the germline ends. There are 14 residues in the CDR3. Germline values: CDR1 LNHDA, CDR2 SQIVND (reference sequence). The CDR3 DNA reads as TGTGCCAGTAGTATCGAAGTCAGGGCTCGGGGCTACACCTTC. It codes for CASSIEVRARGYTF.

Comments on this clone: One end of the junction varies from germline; a read error may be responsible. The chain employs TRBV7-9 and TRBJ2-2, with 7 bases identical to TRBD1. The germline CDR1 and CDR2 sequences are SEHNR and FQNEAQ (reference sequence). This CDR3 is built from 16 residues. The CDR3: CSSSRRTGSNTGELFF. DNA of the CDR3: TGTTCCAGCAGCCGCAGGACAGGTTCGAACACCGGGGAGCTGTTTTTT.

This chain joins TRBV28 and TRBJ1-1; D is unclear. Germline V gene sequence: CDR1 MDHEN, CDR2 SYDVKM. The CDR3 runs 15 residues. V gave up 5 bases and J gave up 1 base, with 14 bases separating them. The CDR3 bases are TGTGCCAGCAGTGTCCCTACGCGGAAGAACACTGAAGCTTTCTTT. Protein product: CASSVPTRKNTEAFF.

In this sample, this clone turned up once. This sequence joins TRBV9 and TRBJ1-3; 8 bases agree with TRBD1. CDR1 and CDR2 (germline): SGDLS, YYNGEE. Unmatched junction bases numbered 10, after V lost 4 bases and J lost 4 bases. This CDR3 comprises 16 residues. The CDR3 is CASSPGQGFTGNTIYF. CDR3 sequence (DNA): TGTGCCAGCAGCCCTGGACAGGGCTTCACAGGAAACACCATATATTTT.

J is TRBJ1-5 and V is TRBV19, with 9 bases lining up with TRBD1. Germline CDR1 is LNHDA and CDR2 is SQIVND (reference sequence). V was pared by 5 bases and J by 5 bases, with 7 bases of the junction left unmatched. The CDR3 covers 15 residues. CDR3 region: CASSPRDRADQPQHF. CDR3 DNA: TGTGCCAGTAGTCCGAGGGACAGGGCCGATCAGCCCCAGCATTTT.

The chain combines TRBV6-6 with TRBJ2-2; 7 nucleotides agree with TRBD1. The germline gives CDR1 MNHNY, CDR2 SVGAGI (reference sequence). V shed 6 bases and J 3 bases; nucleotides not matched to a gene: 7. This CDR3 has 15 amino acids. The CDR3 nucleotides read TGTGCCAGCAGGCTCGGACAGGTCTACACCGGGGAGCTGTTTTTT. Translating it yields CASRLGQVYTGELFF.

This sequence joins TRBV13 and TRBJ2-2; no clear D gene. V shed 2 bases and J shed 7 bases, with 5 bases lying between them. The CDR3 length is 12 residues. The V gene's germline CDR1 is PRHDT and CDR2 FYEKMQ (reference sequence). CDR3 nucleotides: TGTGCCAGCAGCTTACTGCGCGGGGAGCTGTTTTTT. Its translation is CASSLLRGELFF.

V usage is TRBV28 and J usage is TRBJ2-7; the match to TRBD2 covers 9 bases. The CDR3 extends over 14 amino acids. The V gene end was trimmed by 7 bases and the J gene end by 3 bases; junction bases not matched to a gene: 7. The germline CDR1 and CDR2 sequences are MDHEN and SYDVKM. The CDR3 spells CASMGASGIYEQYF. CDR3 in DNA: TGTGCCAGCATGGGGGCTAGCGGGATCTACGAGCAGTACTTC.

This clone has more than one count but fewer than ten. The CDR3 nucleotides read TGCGCCAGCAGCCTTAATAAGGGGGGGAACAATGAGCAGTTCTTC. This codes for CASSLNKGGNNEQFF. V usage is TRBV5-1 and J usage is TRBJ2-1, with a weak D call TRBD2 (7 bases). The CDR3 has 15 amino acids. Trimming pared 4 bases from V and 5 bases from J, leaving 16 bases between. CDR1 is SGHRS and CDR2 is YFSETQ in the germline V gene.

The chain couples TRBV29-1 to TRBJ1-4, with 7 bases identical to TRBD1. The CDR3 has 13 amino acids. Germline V gives CDR1 SQVTM, CDR2 ANQGSEA. V dropped 2 bases and J dropped 4; count of bases not matched to a gene: 1. The DNA of the CDR3 is TGCAGCGTTGAACAGGGGGGTAATGAAAAACTGTTTTTT. Translated, it gives CSVEQGGNEKLFF.

This chain connects TRBV27 to TRBJ2-1, with D possibly being TRBD2 (5 bases). Germline V gene sequence: CDR1 MNHEY, CDR2 SMNVEV (reference sequence). Trimming shortened V by 5 bases and J by 0 bases, and 8 bases separated the two germline ends. This CDR3 has 14 residues. This chain's CDR3 is CASSRTASYNEQFF. Here the CDR3 DNA reads TGTGCCAGCAGTAGGACTGCCTCCTACAATGAGCAGTTCTTC.

The V and J genes are TRBV7-8 and TRBJ1-4; 7 bases align to TRBD1. V shed 4 bases, J shed 4 bases, and the junction held 6 bases outside the gene matches. The V gene's germline CDR1 is SGHVS and CDR2 FQNEAQ. The CDR3 runs to 15 residues. CDR3 sequence: CASSSEGANNEKLFF. The DNA of the CDR3 is TGTGCCAGCAGCTCCGAGGGGGCGAATAATGAAAAACTGTTTTTT.